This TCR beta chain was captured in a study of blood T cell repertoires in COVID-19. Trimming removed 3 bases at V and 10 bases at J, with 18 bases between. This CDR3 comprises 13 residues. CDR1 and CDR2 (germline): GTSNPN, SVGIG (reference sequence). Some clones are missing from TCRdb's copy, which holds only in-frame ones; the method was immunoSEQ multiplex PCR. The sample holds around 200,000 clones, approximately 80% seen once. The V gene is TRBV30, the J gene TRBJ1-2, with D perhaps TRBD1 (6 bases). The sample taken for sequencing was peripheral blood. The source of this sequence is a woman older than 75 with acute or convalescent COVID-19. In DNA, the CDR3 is TGTGCCTGGAGACCTACAGGGCAATTCTACTACACCTTC. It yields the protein CAWRPTGQFYYTF.